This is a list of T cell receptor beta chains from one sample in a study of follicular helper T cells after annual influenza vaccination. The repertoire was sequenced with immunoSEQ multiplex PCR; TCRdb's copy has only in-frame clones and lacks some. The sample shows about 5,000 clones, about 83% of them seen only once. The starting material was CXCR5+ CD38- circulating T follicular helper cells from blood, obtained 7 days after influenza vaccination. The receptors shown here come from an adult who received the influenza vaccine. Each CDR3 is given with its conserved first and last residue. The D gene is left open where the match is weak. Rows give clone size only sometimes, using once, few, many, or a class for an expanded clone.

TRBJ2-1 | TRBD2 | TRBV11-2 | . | TGTGCCAGCAGCTACGGACTAGCTGGGGATGAGCAGTTCTTC | CASSYGLAGDEQFF
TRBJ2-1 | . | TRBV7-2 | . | TGTGCCAGCAGCTTTGACGTGAGCTCCTACAATGAGCAGTTCTTC | CASSFDVSSYNEQFF
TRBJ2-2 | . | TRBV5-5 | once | TGTGCCAGCAGCTTGTTCCTAGGGGTGAGCACCGGGGAGCTGTTTTTT | CASSLFLGVSTGELFF
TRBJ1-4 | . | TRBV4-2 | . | TGTGCCAGCAGTTTTAGGTTTGAGCGCGAAAAACTGTTTTTT | CASSFRFEREKLFF
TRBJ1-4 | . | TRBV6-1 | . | TGTGCCAGCAGTGTCTCAAGGGTTGCAACTAATGAAAAACTGTTTTTT | CASSVSRVATNEKLFF
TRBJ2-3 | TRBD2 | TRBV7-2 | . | TGTGCCAGCAGCTTAGTCCTAGCGGGGGATACGCAGTATTTT | CASSLVLAGDTQYF
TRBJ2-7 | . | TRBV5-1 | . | TGCGCCAGCAGCTTTAATGGAGGTCACTACGAGCAGTACTTC | CASSFNGGHYEQYF
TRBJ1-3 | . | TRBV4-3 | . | TGCGCCAGCAGCCCCACTCCAGGGGTCGGAAACACCATATATTTT | CASSPTPGVGNTIYF
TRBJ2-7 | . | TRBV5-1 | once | TGCGCCAGCAGTTCGCAGGGTGTATGGGAGCAGTACTTC | CASSSQGVWEQYF
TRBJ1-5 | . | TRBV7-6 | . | TGTGCCAGCAGCCCTGGCTTAGGTCCTTTGGCTGAACTAACCAGCAATCAGCCCCAGCATTTT | CASSPGLGPLAELTSNQPQHF
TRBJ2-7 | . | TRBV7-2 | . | TGTGCCAGCAGCTCGGTGACTAGTCCCAAGCAGTACTTC | CASSSVTSPKQYF
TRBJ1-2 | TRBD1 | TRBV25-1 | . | TGTGCCAGTAGCGGCCGCACAGGGGGCGCATTTCGGAGCTATGGCTACACCTTC | CASSGRTGGAFRSYGYTF
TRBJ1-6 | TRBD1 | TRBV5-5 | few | TGTGCCAGCAGCTTGTACGGGACAGAGAATTCACCCCTCCACTTT | CASSLYGTENSPLHF
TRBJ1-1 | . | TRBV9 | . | TGTGCCAGCAGCGTTCTGGGGCCCGGGAACACTGAAGCTTTCTTT | CASSVLGPGNTEAFF
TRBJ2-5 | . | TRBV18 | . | TGTGCCAGCTCACCACAAGAAGAGACCCAGTACTTC | CASSPQEETQYF
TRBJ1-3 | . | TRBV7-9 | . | TGTGCCAGCAGCCCAGTCTCTGGAAACACCATATATTTT | CASSPVSGNTIYF
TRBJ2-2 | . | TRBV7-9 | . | TGTGCCAGCAGCTTGAGGGGGGCGCACACCGGGGAGCTGTTTTTT | CASSLRGAHTGELFF
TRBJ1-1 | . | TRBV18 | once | TGTGCCAGCTCACCATCTGCACAGAATAAGGCTGAAGCTTTCTTT | CASSPSAQNKAEAFF
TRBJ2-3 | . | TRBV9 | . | TGTGCCAGCAGCGTAGTTGTCACAGATACGCAGTATTTT | CASSVVVTDTQYF
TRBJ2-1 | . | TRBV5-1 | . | TGCGCCAGCAGCTTTAATACAGAATACAATGAGCAGTTCTTC | CASSFNTEYNEQFF
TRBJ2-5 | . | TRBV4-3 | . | TGCGCCAGCAGCCAAGATAGAGATGGCGTCGAGACCCAGTACTTC | CASSQDRDGVETQYF
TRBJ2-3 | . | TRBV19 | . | TGTGCCAGTACCAATAGGGGTGGGAGCACAGATACGCAGTATTTT | CASTNRGGSTDTQYF
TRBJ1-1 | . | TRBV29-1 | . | TGCAGCGTTGCAGCCGGGAACACTGAAGCTTTCTTT | CSVAAGNTEAFF